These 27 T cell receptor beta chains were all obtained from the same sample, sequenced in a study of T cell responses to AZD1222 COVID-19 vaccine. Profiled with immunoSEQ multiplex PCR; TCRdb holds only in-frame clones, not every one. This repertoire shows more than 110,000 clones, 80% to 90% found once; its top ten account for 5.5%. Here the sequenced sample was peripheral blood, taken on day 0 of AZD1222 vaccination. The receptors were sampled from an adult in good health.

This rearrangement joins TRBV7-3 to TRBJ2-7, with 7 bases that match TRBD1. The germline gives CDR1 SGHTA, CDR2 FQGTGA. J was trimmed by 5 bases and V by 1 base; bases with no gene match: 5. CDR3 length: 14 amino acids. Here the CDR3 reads CASSLKAGGDEQYF. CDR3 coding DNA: TGTGCCAGCAGCTTAAAGGCAGGGGGTGACGAGCAGTACTTC.

The CDR3 DNA reads as TGCAGTGCTAGTGGGACAGGGGGAATTCGGAATCAGCCCCAGCATTTT. Translating it yields CSASGTGGIRNQPQHF. The rearrangement links TRBV20-1 to TRBJ1-5; 11 bases are a match to TRBD1. The CDR3 is made up of 16 amino acids. With 3 bases clipped from V and 4 bases from J, the junction kept 8 bases outside the gene matches. Germline CDR1 reads DFQATT; CDR2 reads SNEGSKA (reference sequence).

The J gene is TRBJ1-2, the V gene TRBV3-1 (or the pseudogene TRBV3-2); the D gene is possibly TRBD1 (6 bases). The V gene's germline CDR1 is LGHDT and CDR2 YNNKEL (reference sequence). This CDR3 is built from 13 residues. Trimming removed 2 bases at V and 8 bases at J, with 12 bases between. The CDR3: CASSQPKGGGYTF. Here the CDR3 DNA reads TGTGCCAGCAGCCAACCCAAAGGGGGGGGCTACACCTTC.

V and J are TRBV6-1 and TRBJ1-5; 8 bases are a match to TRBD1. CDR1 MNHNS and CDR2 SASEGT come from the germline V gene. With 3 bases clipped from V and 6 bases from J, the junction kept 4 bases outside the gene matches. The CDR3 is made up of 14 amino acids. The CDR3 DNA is TGTGCCAGCAGTGACAGGGGGCCAGGTCAGCCCCAGCATTTT. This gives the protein CASSDRGPGQPQHF.

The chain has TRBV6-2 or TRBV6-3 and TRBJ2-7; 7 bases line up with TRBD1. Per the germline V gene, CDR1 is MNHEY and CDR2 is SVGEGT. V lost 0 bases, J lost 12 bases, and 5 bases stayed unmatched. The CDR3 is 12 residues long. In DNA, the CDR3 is TGTGCCAGCAGTTACTCGGGGGACAGTCTGTACTTC. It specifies CASSYSGDSLYF.

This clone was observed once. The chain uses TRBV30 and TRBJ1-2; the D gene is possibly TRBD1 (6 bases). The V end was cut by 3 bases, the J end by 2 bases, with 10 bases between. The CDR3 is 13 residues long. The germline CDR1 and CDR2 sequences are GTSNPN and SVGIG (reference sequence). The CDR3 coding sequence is TGTGCCTGGAGGGTAGACAGGAACTATGGCTACACCTTC. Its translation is CAWRVDRNYGYTF.

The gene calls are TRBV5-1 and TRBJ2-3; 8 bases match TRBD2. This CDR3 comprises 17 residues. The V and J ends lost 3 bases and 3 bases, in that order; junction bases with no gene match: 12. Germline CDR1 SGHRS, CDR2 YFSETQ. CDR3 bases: TGCGCCAGCAGCTCACGACTTACGGGAGGGGTGACAGATACGCAGTATTTT. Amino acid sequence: CASSSRLTGGVTDTQYF.

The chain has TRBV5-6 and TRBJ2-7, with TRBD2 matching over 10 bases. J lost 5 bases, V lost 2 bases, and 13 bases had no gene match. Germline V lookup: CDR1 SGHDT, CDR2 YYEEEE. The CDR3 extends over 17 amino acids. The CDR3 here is CASSLPGSSGRVDEQYF. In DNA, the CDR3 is TGTGCCAGCAGCTTACCGGGTTCTAGCGGGAGAGTGGACGAGCAGTACTTC.

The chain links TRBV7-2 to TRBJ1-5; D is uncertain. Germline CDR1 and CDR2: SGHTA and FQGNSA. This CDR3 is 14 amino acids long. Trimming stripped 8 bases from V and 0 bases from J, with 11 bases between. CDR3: CASSKDGSNQPQHF. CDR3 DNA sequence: TGTGCCAGCTCTAAAGACGGTAGCAATCAGCCCCAGCATTTT.

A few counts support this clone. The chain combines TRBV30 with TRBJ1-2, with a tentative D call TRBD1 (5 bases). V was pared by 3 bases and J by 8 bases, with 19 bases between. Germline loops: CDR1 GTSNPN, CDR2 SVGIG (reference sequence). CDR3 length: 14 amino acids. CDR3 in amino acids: CAWSPPGPGRGYTF. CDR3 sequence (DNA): TGTGCCTGGAGCCCGCCGGGACCAGGGCGAGGCTACACCTTC.

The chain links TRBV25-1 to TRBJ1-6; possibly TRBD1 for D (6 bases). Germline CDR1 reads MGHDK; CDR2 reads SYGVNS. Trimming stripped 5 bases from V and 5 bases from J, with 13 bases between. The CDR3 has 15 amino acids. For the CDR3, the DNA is TGTGCCAGCAGTTCGCGACAGGTTAATAATTCACCCCTCCACTTT. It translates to CASSSRQVNNSPLHF.

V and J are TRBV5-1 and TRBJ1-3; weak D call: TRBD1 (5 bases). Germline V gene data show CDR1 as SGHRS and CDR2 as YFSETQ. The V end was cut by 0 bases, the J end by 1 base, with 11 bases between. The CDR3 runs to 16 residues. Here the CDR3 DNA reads TGCGCCAGCAGCTTGGCGGGGGTCTCGTCTGGAAACACCATATATTTT. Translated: CASSLAGVSSGNTIYF.

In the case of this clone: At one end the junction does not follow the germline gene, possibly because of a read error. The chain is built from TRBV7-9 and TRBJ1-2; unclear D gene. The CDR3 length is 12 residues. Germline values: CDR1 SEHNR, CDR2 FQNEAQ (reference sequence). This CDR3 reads CASQGANCGYTF. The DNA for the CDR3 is TGTGCCAGCCAAGGCGCTAACTGTGGCTACACCTTC.

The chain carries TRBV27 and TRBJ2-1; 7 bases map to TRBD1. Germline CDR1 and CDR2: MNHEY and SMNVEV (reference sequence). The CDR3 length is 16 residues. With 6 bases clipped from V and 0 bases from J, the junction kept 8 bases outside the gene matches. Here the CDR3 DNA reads TGTGCCAGCAGACAACGACAGGGAAGCTCCTACAATGAGCAGTTCTTC. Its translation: CASRQRQGSSYNEQFF.

CDR3 region: CASSREVSFGASEAFF. The DNA for the CDR3 is TGTGCCAGCTCCCGTGAGGTTTCCTTCGGCGCCTCTGAAGCTTTCTTT. The J gene is TRBJ1-1, the V gene TRBV18; D not resolved. CDR3 length: 16 amino acids. Germline lookup yields CDR1 KGHSH and CDR2 LQKENI. The V gene lost 6 bases and the J gene lost 6 bases, with 23 bases spanning the gap.

The CDR3 DNA follows: TGTGCCAGCAGCCCCGGGGGGGGACGGGAGGGGACAGATACGCAGTATTTT. Translation: CASSPGGGREGTDTQYF. The gene calls are TRBV9 and TRBJ2-3; 8 bases line up with TRBD2. The germline V gene has CDR1 SGDLS and CDR2 YYNGEE. Trimming removed 4 bases from V and 3 bases from J; junction bases left unmatched: 13. The CDR3 has 17 residues.

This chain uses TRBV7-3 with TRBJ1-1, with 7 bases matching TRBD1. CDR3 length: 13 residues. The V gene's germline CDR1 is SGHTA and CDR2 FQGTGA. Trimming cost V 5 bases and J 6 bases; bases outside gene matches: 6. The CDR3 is CASSTTGYAEAFF. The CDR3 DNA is TGTGCCAGCAGCACGACAGGGTACGCTGAAGCTTTCTTT.

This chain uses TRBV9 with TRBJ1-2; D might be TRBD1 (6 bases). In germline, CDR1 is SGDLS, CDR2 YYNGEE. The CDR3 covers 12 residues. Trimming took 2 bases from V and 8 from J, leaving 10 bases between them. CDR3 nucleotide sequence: TGTGCCAGCAGCGTGTATGGGGGCGGCTACACCTTC. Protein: CASSVYGGGYTF. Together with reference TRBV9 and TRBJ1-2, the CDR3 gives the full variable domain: DSGVTQTPKHLITATGQRVTLRCSPRSGDLSVYWYQQSLDQGLQFLIQYYNGEERAKGNILERFSAQQFPDLHSELNLSSLELGDSALYFCASSVYGGGYTFGSGTRLTVV.

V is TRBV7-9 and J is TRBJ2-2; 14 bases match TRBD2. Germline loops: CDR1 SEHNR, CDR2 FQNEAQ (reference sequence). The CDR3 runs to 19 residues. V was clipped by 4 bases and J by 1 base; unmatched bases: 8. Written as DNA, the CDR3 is TGTGCCAGCAGCTCCTCCGGGACTAGCGGGAGAGAGAACACCGGGGAGCTGTTTTTT. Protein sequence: CASSSSGTSGRENTGELFF.

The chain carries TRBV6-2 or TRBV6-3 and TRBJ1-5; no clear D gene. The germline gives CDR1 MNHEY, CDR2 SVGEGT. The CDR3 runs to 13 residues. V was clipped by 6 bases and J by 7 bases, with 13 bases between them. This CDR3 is CASSPWEQQPQHF. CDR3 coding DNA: TGTGCCAGCAGCCCTTGGGAACAGCAGCCCCAGCATTTT.

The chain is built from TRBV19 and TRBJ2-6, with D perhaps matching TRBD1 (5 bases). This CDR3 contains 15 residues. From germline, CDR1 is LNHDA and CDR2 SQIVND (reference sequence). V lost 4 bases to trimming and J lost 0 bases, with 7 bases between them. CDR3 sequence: CASSTTGSGANVLTF. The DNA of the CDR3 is TGTGCCAGTAGTACCACAGGCTCTGGGGCCAACGTCCTGACTTTC.

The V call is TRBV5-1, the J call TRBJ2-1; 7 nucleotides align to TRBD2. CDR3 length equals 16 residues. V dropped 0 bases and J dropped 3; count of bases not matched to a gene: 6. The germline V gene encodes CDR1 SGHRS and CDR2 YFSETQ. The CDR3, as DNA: TGCGCCAGCAGCTTGGGACCGGGCGGGAGCTACAATGAGCAGTTCTTC. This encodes CASSLGPGGSYNEQFF.

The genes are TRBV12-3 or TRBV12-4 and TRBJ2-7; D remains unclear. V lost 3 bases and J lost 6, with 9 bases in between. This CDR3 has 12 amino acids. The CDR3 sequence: CASSFGVVEQYF. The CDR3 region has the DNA TGTGCCAGCAGTTTTGGAGTGGTCGAGCAGTACTTC.

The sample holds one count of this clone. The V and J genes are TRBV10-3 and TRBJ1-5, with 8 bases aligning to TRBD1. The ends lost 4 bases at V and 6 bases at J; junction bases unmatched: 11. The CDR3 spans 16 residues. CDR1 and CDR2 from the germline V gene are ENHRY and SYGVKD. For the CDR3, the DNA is TGTGCCATCAGTGCGGGACAGGCAGGGGTGGTTCAGCCCCAGCATTTT. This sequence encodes CAISAGQAGVVQPQHF.

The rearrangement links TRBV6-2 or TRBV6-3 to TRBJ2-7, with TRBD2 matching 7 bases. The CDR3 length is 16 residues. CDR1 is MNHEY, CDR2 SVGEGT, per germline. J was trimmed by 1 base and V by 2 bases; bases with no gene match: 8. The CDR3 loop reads CASSYGRTRRSYEQYF. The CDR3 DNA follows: TGTGCCAGCAGTTACGGGAGGACTAGACGGTCCTACGAGCAGTACTTC.

The CDR3 region is CASSGGLSYEQYF. CDR3 sequence (DNA): TGCGCCAGCAGTGGGGGGCTCTCCTACGAGCAGTACTTC. The V gene is TRBV10-2, the J gene TRBJ2-7; D perhaps matches TRBD1 (6 bases). The CDR3 is 13 amino acids. Trimming pared 4 bases from V and 0 bases from J, leaving 7 bases between. Per germline, CDR1 WSHSY and CDR2 SAAADI.

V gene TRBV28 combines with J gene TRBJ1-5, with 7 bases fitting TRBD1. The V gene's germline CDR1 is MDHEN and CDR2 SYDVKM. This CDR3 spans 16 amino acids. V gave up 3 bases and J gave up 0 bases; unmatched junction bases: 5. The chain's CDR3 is CASSFGTDYSNQPQHF. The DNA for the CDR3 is TGTGCCAGCAGTTTTGGGACAGATTATAGCAATCAGCCCCAGCATTTT. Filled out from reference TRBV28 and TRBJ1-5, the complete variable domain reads DVKVTQSSRYLVKRTGEKVFLECVQDMDHENMFWYRQDPGLGLRLIYFSYDVKMKEKGDIPEGYSVSREKKERFSLILESASTNQTSMYLCASSFGTDYSNQPQHFGDGTRLSIL.